The following is a T cell receptor beta chain sequence with its context. The antigen remains unidentified. Germline CDR1 is SGHTA and CDR2 is FQGNSA. The ends lost 5 bases at V and 1 base at J; junction bases unmatched: 11. The CDR3 runs 17 residues. Before the COVID-19 pandemic, during about 2010-2018, CD4+ T cells were taken from unexposed donors. CD4+ T cells were isolated from the cells after 10 days of culture. Unexposed-donor CD4+ T cells were probed with SARS-CoV-2 S/N and four cold-coronavirus spikes, cells permitting. The data derive from a study of CD4 T cells in relation to SARS-CoV-2 and coronaviruses. Overall study: PBMCs were cultured with antigen for 10 days before TCR beta sequencing. Shared crossreactive spike epitopes were mapped to their HLA restriction.

Sequencing was performed with immunoSEQ multiplex PCR; in TCRdb, only in-frame clones are kept and a portion is missing. The data hold around 23,000 clones, with around four fifths observed a single time. Notes on the study in general: Each donor contributed either pre-pandemic or post-infection samples, not both.

This clonotype was obtained from a human donor in good health. The source material was CD4+ T cells from PBMCs, cultured in vitro. V and J are TRBV7-2 and TRBJ2-7; 10 nucleotides align to TRBD2. CDR3 DNA: TGTGCCAGCAGCCCCCGACTAGCGGGCCCTAGATCCTACGAGCAGTACTTC. Protein sequence: CASSPRLAGPRSYEQYF.